Each of the 30 T cell receptor beta chains below was sequenced from the same sample in a study of T-cell reconstitution after alpha-beta-depleted transplantation in children. Preparing the TCRbeta library involved the use of unique molecular identifiers. MiXCR, run by TCRdb on the PCR reads, gives a single entry per CDR3 protein. The repertoire holds around 400,000 distinct CDR3 sequences, about 20% seen once, with 3.8% in the top ten. The sample here was PBMCs from the stem cell graft donor, taken from the stem cell graft. The source of these receptors is a human donor who donated a stem cell graft to a child with acute myeloid leukemia.

V is TRBV5-4 and J is TRBJ2-7, with 11 nucleotides matching TRBD2. The V segment lost 3 bases and the J segment 4 bases; nucleotides outside the gene matches: 18. The CDR3 has 19 amino acids. Germline CDR1 reads SGHNT; CDR2 reads YYREEE (reference sequence). The CDR3 DNA follows: TGTGCCAGCAGCTCACAACCGGGACTAGCGGCCCTCCTCTCATACGAGCAGTACTTC. This sequence encodes CASSSQPGLAALLSYEQYF.

In this sample, this clonotype turned up a few times. This sequence joins TRBV12-3 or TRBV12-4 and TRBJ2-1, with TRBD1 matching 7 bases. The CDR3 has 15 amino acids. Trimming cost V 5 bases and J 8 bases; bases outside gene matches: 12. CDR3 protein: CASSRDRITKDEQFF. The CDR3 DNA is TGTGCCAGCAGTAGGGACAGAATCACTAAGGATGAGCAGTTCTTC.

This clonotype has more than one count but fewer than ten. CDR3 amino acids: CASSLKMNTEAFF. The CDR3 region has the DNA TGTGCCAGCAGTCTGAAGATGAACACTGAAGCTTTCTTT. The chain combines TRBV6-6 with TRBJ1-1; the D is unclear. V was clipped by 5 bases and J by 0 bases, with 7 bases between them. In germline, CDR1 is MNHNY, CDR2 SVGAGI (reference sequence). The CDR3 is 13 amino acids.

In its sample, this clonotype was seen a few times. The V gene is TRBV12-3 or TRBV12-4, the J gene TRBJ2-3; D is uncertain. This CDR3 region has 13 residues. Trimming cost V 0 bases and J 9 bases, with 10 bases left between them. CDR3 residues: CASSLALIETQYF. The CDR3 DNA follows: TGTGCCAGCAGTTTAGCGCTCATAGAGACGCAGTATTTT.

This clonotype was recorded many times. V gene TRBV3-1 combines with J gene TRBJ2-3, with D possibly TRBD2 on 5 matching bases. V lost 0 bases and J 5 bases, leaving 6 bases between the germline ends. Germline V gives CDR1 LGHDT, CDR2 YNNKEL (reference sequence). This CDR3 spans 13 amino acids. The CDR3 DNA reads TGTGCCAGCAGCCAAGAACGGGGAGATACGCAGTATTTT. It yields the protein CASSQERGDTQYF.

The genes are TRBV24-1 and TRBJ2-6; D gene ambiguous. Germline CDR1 is KGHDR and CDR2 is SFDVKD. The CDR3 loop spans 15 amino acids. V was shortened by 3 bases and J by 0 bases, with 5 bases between the two germline ends. The CDR3 DNA reads as TGTGCCACCAGTGATCCGAACTCTGGGGCCAACGTCCTGACTTTC. Residues: CATSDPNSGANVLTF.

This clonotype was counted only a few times. The chain couples TRBV7-2 to TRBJ2-1; TRBD1 aligns across 9 bases. The V and J ends lost 5 bases and 8 bases, in that order; junction bases with no gene match: 10. This CDR3 is 15 amino acids long. The V gene's germline CDR1 is SGHTA and CDR2 FQGNSA. This CDR3 is CASSRSRDRVHEQFF. CDR3 in DNA: TGTGCCAGCAGCCGTTCCCGGGACAGGGTACATGAGCAGTTCTTC.

The chain links TRBV12-3 or TRBV12-4 to TRBJ1-5; 7 bases align to TRBD1. The CDR3 has 14 amino acids. The ends lost 4 bases at V and 4 bases at J; junction bases unmatched: 4. CDR3 loop: CASSYRGTNQPQHF. The CDR3 DNA sequence: TGTGCCAGCAGTTACAGGGGAACTAATCAGCCCCAGCATTTT.

The chain carries TRBV29-1 and TRBJ2-7; D is perhaps TRBD2 (5 bases). V lost 6 bases, J lost 7 bases, and 16 bases lay in between. The CDR3 is made up of 12 amino acids. Germline assignment: CDR1 SQVTM and CDR2 ANQGSEA. DNA for the CDR3: TGCAGCGTGGCGGGTGGGGTTTGGGAGCAGTACTTC. Its protein is CSVAGGVWEQYF.

This clonotype was seen ten or more times. The chain combines TRBV5-6 with TRBJ2-3, with D possibly TRBD2 on 6 matching bases. Germline CDR1 reads SGHDT; CDR2 reads YYEEEE. The CDR3 totals 15 residues. V lost 5 bases to trimming and J lost 2 bases, with 15 bases between them. The CDR3 bases are TGTGCCAGCAGGCCGCCTCTAGCGACCACAGATACGCAGTATTTT. It specifies CASRPPLATTDTQYF.

This clonotype was observed a few times. The chain joins TRBV29-1 to TRBJ1-2, with 7 bases fitting TRBD1. Losses at the gene ends were 6 bases for V and 9 bases for J; bases not matched to a gene: 7. From germline, CDR1 is SQVTM and CDR2 ANQGSEA. The CDR3 extends over 11 amino acids. This CDR3 is CSVDPGGRYTF. DNA for the CDR3: TGCAGCGTCGACCCAGGGGGACGCTACACCTTC.

This clonotype was counted between two and nine times. The J gene is TRBJ1-6, the V gene TRBV7-3; tentatively, D is TRBD1 (5 bases). The V end lost 2 bases, the J end lost 9 bases, and 11 bases lay between the germline ends. Germline V lookup: CDR1 SGHTA, CDR2 FQGTGA. The CDR3 consists of 14 residues. As DNA, the CDR3 is TGTGCCAGCAGCTTAGAGGGGCGAGGTTCACCCCTCCACTTT. It codes for CASSLEGRGSPLHF.

The genes are TRBV20-1 and TRBJ2-3; D not resolved. The CDR3 loop spans 14 amino acids. The V end lost 6 bases, the J end lost 0 bases, and 13 bases lay between the germline ends. Germline V gives CDR1 DFQATT, CDR2 SNEGSKA (reference sequence). CDR3 residues: CSARNRISTDTQYF. The CDR3 DNA sequence: TGCAGTGCGCGGAACCGAATAAGCACAGATACGCAGTATTTT.

The genes are TRBV7-9 and TRBJ2-1; no firm D call. Trimming stripped 2 bases from V and 2 bases from J, with 10 bases between. The germline CDR1 and CDR2 sequences are SEHNR and FQNEAQ (reference sequence). The CDR3 runs 15 residues. The CDR3 DNA reads as TGTGCCAGCAGCTTAAGCGTATTCGCCTACAATGAGCAGTTCTTC. This translates into CASSLSVFAYNEQFF.

The CDR3 sequence is CASSSSSRASGGYEQYF. The DNA of the CDR3 is TGTGCCAGCAGCTCCTCCTCCCGGGCTAGCGGGGGCTACGAGCAGTACTTC. V usage is TRBV7-7 and J usage is TRBJ2-7, with 10 bases that match TRBD2. This CDR3 has 17 amino acids. CDR1 and CDR2 (germline): SSHAT, FNYEAQ (reference sequence). Trimming at V came to 4 bases and at J to 3 bases, leaving 12 bases not matched to a gene. Full variable domain (rest looked up from reference TRBV7-7 and TRBJ2-7): GAGVSQSPRYKVTKRGQDVTLRCDPISSHATLYWYQQALGQGPEFLTYFNYEAQPDKSGLPSDRFSAERPEGSISTLTIQRTEQRDSAMYRCASSSSSRASGGYEQYFGPGTRLTVT.

The rearrangement joins TRBV11-1 to TRBJ2-4, with 11 bases fitting TRBD2. The CDR3 totals 21 residues. With V trimmed by 5 bases and J by 0 bases, 18 bases remained unmatched. Looked up from germline, CDR1 is SGHAT and CDR2 is FQDESV (reference sequence). The CDR3 reads CASSAQSGLAGGSLAKNIQYF. Here the CDR3 DNA reads TGTGCCAGCAGCGCCCAAAGTGGGCTAGCGGGAGGCTCACTAGCCAAAAACATTCAGTACTTC.

This clonotype was detected ten times or more. The V and J genes are TRBV7-9 and TRBJ1-5, with unresolved D. CDR3 length equals 13 residues. V was cut by 3 bases and J by 2 bases, with 5 bases left in between. CDR1 and CDR2 (germline): SEHNR, FQNEAQ (reference sequence). The CDR3: CASSLDGNQPQHF. DNA of the CDR3: TGTGCCAGCAGCTTGGATGGCAATCAGCCCCAGCATTTT.

Ten or more counts support this clonotype. CDR3 loop: CSANRRDRGNTGELFF. CDR3 nucleotides: TGCAGTGCTAACAGAAGGGACAGGGGGAACACCGGGGAGCTGTTTTTT. V is TRBV20-1 and J is TRBJ2-2; TRBD1 matches at 10 bases. Germline values: CDR1 DFQATT, CDR2 SNEGSKA (reference sequence). The CDR3 is 16 residues long. Trimming removed 4 bases from V and 1 base from J; junction bases left unmatched: 6.

The CDR3 region has the DNA TGCAGCGCTAAAGGGGGCTCAGGGGCCAACGTCCTGACTTTC. This gives the protein CSAKGGSGANVLTF. V is TRBV29-1 and J is TRBJ2-6, with 7 positions matching TRBD1. The V and J ends lost 7 bases and 4 bases, in that order; junction bases with no gene match: 7. Per germline, CDR1 SQVTM and CDR2 ANQGSEA. CDR3 length: 14 residues.

This rearrangement joins TRBV5-1 to TRBJ2-1; 9 bases map to TRBD2. The junction had 17 bases not matched to a gene; V was cut back by 7 bases and J by 3 bases. This CDR3 contains 18 residues. Germline CDR1 SGHRS, CDR2 YFSETQ. CDR3 loop: CASGSGRHPLHFYNEQFF. The CDR3 region has the DNA TGCGCCAGCGGGAGCGGGAGGCATCCCCTCCATTTCTACAATGAGCAGTTCTTC.

This clonotype was detected ten times or more. This chain uses TRBV30 with TRBJ2-7, with D tentatively TRBD1 (5 bases). CDR3 length equals 14 residues. Germline-derived CDR1 and CDR2 are GTSNPN and SVGIG (reference sequence). V lost 5 bases and J lost 4, with 18 bases in between. The CDR3 loop reads CAWCTQGKTYEQYF. In nucleotides, the CDR3 is TGTGCCTGGTGCACCCAGGGCAAGACATACGAGCAGTACTTC.

The genes are TRBV5-5 and TRBJ1-6, with 8 bases identical to TRBD1. The CDR3 is made up of 15 amino acids. Unmatched junction bases numbered 6, after V lost 2 bases and J lost 8 bases. Germline-derived CDR1 and CDR2 are SGHKS and YYEKEE (reference sequence). This CDR3 is CASSLRTGLYSPLHF. The CDR3 region has the DNA TGTGCCAGCAGCTTAAGGACAGGGCTGTATTCACCCCTCCACTTT.

The chain joins TRBV29-1 to TRBJ1-1, with 7 bases that match TRBD1. The CDR3 length is 13 residues. Germline V CDR1 and CDR2: SQVTM, ANQGSEA. Trimming removed 8 bases from V and 1 base from J; junction bases left unmatched: 7. The CDR3 DNA reads as TGCAGCACTAAGACAGGGCGGAACACTGAAGCTTTCTTT. As protein: CSTKTGRNTEAFF.

V usage is TRBV28 and J usage is TRBJ2-7, with TRBD1 identical over 9 bases. The CDR3 has 16 residues. The trim removed 4 bases at V and 2 bases at J, leaving 9 bases unmatched. Germline CDR1 MDHEN, CDR2 SYDVKM. The CDR3 protein is CASSSPGQGLTYEQYF. As DNA, the CDR3 is TGTGCCAGCAGTTCACCGGGACAGGGTTTAACCTACGAGCAGTACTTC.

V gene TRBV12-3 or TRBV12-4 combines with J gene TRBJ1-4; D not certain. The V end lost 1 base, the J end lost 5 bases, and 8 bases lay between the germline ends. The CDR3 totals 14 residues. The CDR3 coding sequence is TGTGCCAGCAGTTTAGAGCCCGAAAATGAAAAACTGTTTTTT. It translates to CASSLEPENEKLFF.

This clonotype has a handful of counts. V is TRBV5-1 and J is TRBJ1-1, with D possibly matching TRBD1 (5 bases). V was clipped by 4 bases and J by 3 bases, with 16 bases between them. This CDR3 region has 15 residues. Germline values: CDR1 SGHRS, CDR2 YFSETQ. The chain's CDR3 is CASSEQTGQDTEAFF. As DNA, the CDR3 is TGCGCCAGCAGCGAACAAACAGGACAAGACACTGAAGCTTTCTTT.

This rearrangement joins TRBV5-1 to TRBJ2-2, with D perhaps assigned TRBD1 or TRBD2 (5 bases each). Trimming removed 4 bases from V and 5 bases from J, with 15 bases in between. Germline V gene data show CDR1 as SGHRS and CDR2 as YFSETQ. There are 15 residues in the CDR3. The CDR3 loop reads CASSRDPTRTGELFF. Here the CDR3 DNA reads TGCGCCAGCAGCCGGGACCCAACGCGGACCGGGGAGCTGTTTTTT.

The chain combines TRBV24-1 with TRBJ2-3, with 7 bases that match TRBD2. Germline CDR1 reads KGHDR; CDR2 reads SFDVKD. The CDR3 totals 14 residues. The ends lost 7 bases at V and 0 bases at J; junction bases unmatched: 3. DNA of the CDR3: TGTGCCACCAGAGCGGGACTTAGCACAGATACGCAGTATTTT. Its protein product is CATRAGLSTDTQYF.

The CDR3 sequence: CASSLYRGDNTDTQYF. CDR3 DNA: TGTGCCAGCAGCCTCTACAGGGGCGATAACACAGATACGCAGTATTTT. This sequence joins TRBV7-6 and TRBJ2-3; 7 bases align to TRBD1. Germline CDR1 SGHVS, CDR2 FNYEAQ. V shed 5 bases and J 2 bases; nucleotides not matched to a gene: 10. The CDR3 extends over 16 amino acids.

With respect to this clonotype: The junction departs from the called germline gene at one end, perhaps through a read error. This sequence joins TRBV18 and TRBJ2-7; TRBD1 or TRBD2 may be the D gene (5 bases each). Germline V lookup: CDR1 KGHSH, CDR2 LQKENI. The length of the CDR3 is 15 residues. Here the CDR3 reads CASSPGPNIPYEQYF. The CDR3 DNA follows: TGCGCCAGCTCACCGGGGCCTAACATTCCCTACGAGCAGTACTTC.